Each of the 5 T cell receptor beta chains below was sequenced from the same sample in a study of T cell responses to AZD1222 COVID-19 vaccine. Using immunoSEQ multiplex PCR, the repertoire was profiled, and TCRdb retains in-frame clones only, with some absent. The sample has around 120,000 clones, approximately 85% seen once; the top ten hold approximately 6.6%. The specimen was peripheral blood, collected on day 0 of AZD1222 vaccination. The receptors were sampled from an adult in good health.

This clone has ten or more counts. The chain is built from TRBV6-5 and TRBJ2-1; 8 positions match TRBD2. The CDR3 runs to 16 residues. Germline V gene sequence: CDR1 MNHEY, CDR2 SVGAGI. Losses at the gene ends were 2 bases for V and 6 bases for J; bases not matched to a gene: 9. This chain's CDR3 is CASSYRAGLGSNEQFF. In DNA, the CDR3 is TGTGCCAGCAGTTACCGAGCGGGACTAGGTTCCAATGAGCAGTTCTTC.

In this sample, this clone turned up once. V is TRBV18 and J is TRBJ1-5; no definite D call. CDR1 is KGHSH, CDR2 LQKENI, per germline. The CDR3 has 14 amino acids. V was shortened by 2 bases and J by 5 bases, with 10 bases between the two germline ends. The CDR3 sequence is CASSPIHGDQPQHF. In DNA, the CDR3 is TGTGCCAGCTCACCAATACACGGAGATCAGCCCCAGCATTTT.

The sample holds many counts of this clone. This chain connects TRBV7-2 to TRBJ1-2; the D is unclear. V was trimmed by 5 bases and J by 4 bases, leaving 17 bases between them. The CDR3 totals 15 residues. Germline V gene lookup returns CDR1 SGHTA and CDR2 FQGNSA. CDR3 DNA: TGTGCCAGCAGCAAAATCCAGCCCCCGGGCTATGGCTACACCTTC. Amino acid sequence: CASSKIQPPGYGYTF.

The gene calls are TRBV12-3 or TRBV12-4 and TRBJ2-3, with D possibly being TRBD2 (5 bases). The germline V and J ends were trimmed by 3 bases and 3 bases, with 7 bases remaining between them. The CDR3 runs to 13 residues. The CDR3: CASSFSGTDTQYF. CDR3 coding DNA: TGTGCCAGCAGTTTCTCGGGGACAGATACGCAGTATTTT.

The chain joins TRBV3-1 (or the pseudogene TRBV3-2) to TRBJ1-1, with D possibly matching TRBD1 (5 bases). Trimming removed 4 bases at V and 4 bases at J, with 13 bases between. This CDR3 spans 14 amino acids. Germline assignment: CDR1 LGHDT and CDR2 YNNKEL (reference sequence). CDR3 protein: CASSPIAGTTEAFF. For the CDR3, the DNA is TGTGCCAGCAGCCCCATTGCAGGGACCACTGAAGCTTTCTTT.